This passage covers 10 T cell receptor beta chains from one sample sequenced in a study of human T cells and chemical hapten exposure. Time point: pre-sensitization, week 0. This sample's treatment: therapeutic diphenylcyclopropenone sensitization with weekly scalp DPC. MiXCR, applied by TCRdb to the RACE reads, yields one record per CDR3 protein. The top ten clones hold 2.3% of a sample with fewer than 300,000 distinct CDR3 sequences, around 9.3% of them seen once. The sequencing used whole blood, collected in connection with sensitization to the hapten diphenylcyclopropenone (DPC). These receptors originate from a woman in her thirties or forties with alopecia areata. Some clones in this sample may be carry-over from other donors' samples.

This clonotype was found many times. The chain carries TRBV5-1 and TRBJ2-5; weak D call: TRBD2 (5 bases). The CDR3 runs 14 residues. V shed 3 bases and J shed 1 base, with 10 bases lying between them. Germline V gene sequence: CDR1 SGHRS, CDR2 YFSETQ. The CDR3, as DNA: TGCGCCAGCAGCTCACTAGGGTTCCAAGAGACCCAGTACTTC. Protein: CASSSLGFQETQYF.

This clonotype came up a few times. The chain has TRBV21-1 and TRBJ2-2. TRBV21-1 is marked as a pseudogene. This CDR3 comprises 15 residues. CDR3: CASSKSLLLTGELFF. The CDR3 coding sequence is TGTGCCAGCAGCAAATCACTTCTTCTGACCGGGGAGCTGTTTTTT.

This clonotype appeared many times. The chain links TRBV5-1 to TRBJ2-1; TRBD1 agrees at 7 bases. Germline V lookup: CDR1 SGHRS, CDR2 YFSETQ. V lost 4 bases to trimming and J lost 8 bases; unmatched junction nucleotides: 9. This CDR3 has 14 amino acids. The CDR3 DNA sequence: TGCGCCAGCAGCGGAGCACAGGGGAGCGATGAGCAGTTCTTC. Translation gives CASSGAQGSDEQFF.

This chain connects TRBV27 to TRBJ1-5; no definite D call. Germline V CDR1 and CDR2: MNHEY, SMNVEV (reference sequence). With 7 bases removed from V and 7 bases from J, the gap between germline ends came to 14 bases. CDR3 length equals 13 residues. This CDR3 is CASTQVVGQPQHF. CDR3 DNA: TGTGCCAGCACCCAAGTTGTCGGGCAGCCCCAGCATTTT.

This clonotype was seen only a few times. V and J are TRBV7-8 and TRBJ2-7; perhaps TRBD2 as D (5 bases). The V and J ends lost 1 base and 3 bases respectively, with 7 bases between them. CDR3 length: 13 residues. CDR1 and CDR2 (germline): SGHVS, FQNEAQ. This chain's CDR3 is CASSLGAGYEQYF. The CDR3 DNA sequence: TGTGCCAGCAGCTTAGGGGCGGGCTACGAGCAGTACTTC.

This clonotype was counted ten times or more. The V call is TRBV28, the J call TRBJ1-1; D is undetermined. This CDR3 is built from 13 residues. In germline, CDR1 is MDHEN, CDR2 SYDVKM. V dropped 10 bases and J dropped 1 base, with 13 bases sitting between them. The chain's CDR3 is CATRAAPNTEAFF. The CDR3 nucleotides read TGTGCCACCCGGGCGGCACCGAACACTGAAGCTTTCTTT.

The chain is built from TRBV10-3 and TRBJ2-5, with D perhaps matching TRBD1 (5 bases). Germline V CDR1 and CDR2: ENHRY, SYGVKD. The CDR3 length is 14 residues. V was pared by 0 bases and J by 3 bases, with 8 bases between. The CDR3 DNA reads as TGTGCCATCAGTGAGTCTCAGGGTGAAGAGACCCAGTACTTC. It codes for CAISESQGEETQYF.

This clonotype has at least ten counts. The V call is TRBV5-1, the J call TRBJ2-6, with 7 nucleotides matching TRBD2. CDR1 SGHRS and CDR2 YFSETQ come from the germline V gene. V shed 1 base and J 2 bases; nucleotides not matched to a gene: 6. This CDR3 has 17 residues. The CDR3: CASSLSGGSTGANVLTF. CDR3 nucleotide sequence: TGCGCCAGCAGCTTGTCAGGCGGGAGTACTGGGGCCAACGTCCTGACTTTC.

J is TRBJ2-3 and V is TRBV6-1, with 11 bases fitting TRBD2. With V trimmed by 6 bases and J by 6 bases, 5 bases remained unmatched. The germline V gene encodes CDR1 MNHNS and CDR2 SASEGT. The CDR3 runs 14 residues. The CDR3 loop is CASSVAGGRDTQYF. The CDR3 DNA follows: TGTGCCAGCAGCGTAGCGGGAGGGAGGGATACGCAGTATTTT.

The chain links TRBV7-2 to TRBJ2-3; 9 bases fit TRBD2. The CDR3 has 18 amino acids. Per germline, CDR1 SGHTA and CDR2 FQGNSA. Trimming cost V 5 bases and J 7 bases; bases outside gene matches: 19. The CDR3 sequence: CASSTGVAGGPVRHTQYF. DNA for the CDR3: TGTGCCAGCAGCACCGGAGTTGCGGGAGGGCCAGTGCGACATACGCAGTATTTT.